This is a list of T cell receptor beta chains from one sample in a study of blood T cell repertoires in COVID-19. Sequencing used immunoSEQ multiplex PCR; TCRdb keeps in-frame clones, though not all of them. This table has about 300,000 clones, around 90% appearing once. The sample consisted of peripheral blood. These receptors were obtained from a woman younger than 45 with COVID-19, enrolled during active disease. Each CDR3 is given with its conserved first and last residue. The order of the fields is clone size, D gene, J gene, V gene, CDR3 DNA, CDR3 protein. D genes are given only for firm matches. Only part of the rows carry a size: once, few, many, or a class if the clone is expanded.

>-|TRBD2|TRBJ2-5|TRBV23-1
TGCGCCAGCAGTCAATCTAAAGGTAGCGGGAGGAAGTTACAATGTGAAGAGACCCAGTACTTC
CASSQSKGSGRKLQCEETQYF
>few|-|TRBJ1-2|TRBV7-9
TGTGCCAGCAGCCTCCTCTTGGGGGGAAACTATGGCTACACCTTC
CASSLLLGGNYGYTF
>-|-|TRBJ1-4|TRBV7-8
TGTGCCAGCAGCCTACTGTCCGGGACACGCAATGAAAAACTGTTTTTT
CASSLLSGTRNEKLFF
>-|-|TRBJ1-4|TRBV9
TGTGCCAGCAGCCCGGACAGCTTTAATGAAAAACTGTTTTTT
CASSPDSFNEKLFF
>-|TRBD2|TRBJ2-1|TRBV7-2
TGTGCCAGTCGCTCGAGGTTAGCGGGAGTCAATGAGCAGTTCTTC
CASRSRLAGVNEQFF
>-|-|TRBJ2-5|TRBV28
TGTGCCAGCAGTGAAATTAGTCAAGAGACCCAGTACTTC
CASSEISQETQYF
>-|TRBD2|TRBJ2-5|TRBV6-5
TGTGCCAGCAGTTACGAAGCGGGAGCTGGGGAGACCCAGTACTTC
CASSYEAGAGETQYF
>-|-|TRBJ1-2|TRBV11-2
TGTGCCAGCAGCTTAGTTAGATTTACTAACTATGGCTACACCTTC
CASSLVRFTNYGYTF
>few|-|TRBJ1-5|TRBV2
TGTGCCAGCAGTGTCGCCAGGGGAGGGCGTAATCAGCCCCAGCATTTT
CASSVARGGRNQPQHF
>-|-|TRBJ1-6|TRBV14
TGTGCCAGCAGCCGACTACTTTATAATTCACCCCTCCACTTT
CASSRLLYNSPLHF
>-|TRBD2|TRBJ2-1|TRBV30
TGTGCCGGTACTAGCGGGAACCTAAATGAGCAGTTCTTC
CAGTSGNLNEQFF
>-|TRBD2|TRBJ2-1|TRBV11-2
TGTGCCAGCAGCTTAGCGGGCGGGAGCAGGTACAATGAGCAGTTCTTC
CASSLAGGSRYNEQFF
>-|TRBD1|TRBJ1-2|TRBV5-6
TGTGCCAGCAGCCTGACAGGGGAGGAGAGCTACACCTTC
CASSLTGEESYTF
>-|TRBD2|TRBJ2-5|TRBV7-9
TGTGCCAGCAGCCCAAACCCCGGGACTACAGAGACCCAGTACTTC
CASSPNPGTTETQYF
>few|-|TRBJ2-2|TRBV29-1
TGCAGCGTTGAGGTCGGTGGGAGAGGCACCGGGGAGCTGTTTTTT
CSVEVGGRGTGELFF
>-|-|TRBJ1-1|TRBV10-3
TGTGCCATCACCAGGCAGATGAACACTGAAGCTTTCTTT
CAITRQMNTEAFF
>-|TRBD2|TRBJ2-1|TRBV11-2
TGTGCCAGCAGCTTAAGGGCGGGAGCGCTCCACAATGAGCAGTTCTTC
CASSLRAGALHNEQFF